This is a list of T cell receptor beta chains from one sample in a study of CD4+ T cells in melanoma. TCRdb's table, derived via immunoSEQ multiplex PCR, lists solely in-frame clones and lacks some. The data contain about 110,000 clones, roughly 90% of them singletons. The sample taken for sequencing was peripheral blood. These receptors were collected from a human donor with melanoma. CDR3s include the opening cysteine and the closing phenylalanine or tryptophan. A D gene is named only where the DNA matches it firmly. Not all rows give a size; the values are once, few, many and, for expanded clones, a class.

j_call,d_call,clone_size,v_call,cdr3_nt,cdr3_aa
TRBJ2-5,-,-,TRBV18,TGTGCCAGCTCAAACACGGTCGGAGAGACCCAGTACTTC,CASSNTVGETQYF
TRBJ2-7,TRBD2,-,TRBV27,TGTGCCAGCAGTCCGAGCGGGGGGGCCCGCGAGCAGTACTTC,CASSPSGGAREQYF
TRBJ2-5,TRBD2,-,TRBV9,TGTGCCAGCAGCGTAGCGGGGGGAGGAGAGACCCAGTACTTC,CASSVAGGGETQYF
TRBJ2-5,TRBD2,medium-sized,TRBV7-2,TGTGCCAGCAGCGGCGGGACTACACAACAAGGGGCCCAGTACTTC,CASSGGTTQQGAQYF
TRBJ2-7,TRBD1,-,TRBV5-1,TGCGCCAGCAGCTTGATCCCGGGACAGGGTAGCGAGCAGTACTTC,CASSLIPGQGSEQYF
TRBJ2-7,-,-,TRBV19,TGTGCCAGTAGGGCCCCCTACGAGCAGTACTTC,CASRAPYEQYF
TRBJ2-6,-,-,TRBV12-2,TGTGCAAGTCGCTTAGCGCAAGGGCTGCGGCAGGTGAGCTCTGGGGCCAACGTCCTGACTTTC,CASRLAQGLRQVSSGANVLTF
TRBJ2-7,-,-,TRBV18,TGTGCCAGCCGCCCAAGCTCCTACGAGCAGTACTTC,CASRPSSYEQYF
TRBJ2-2,-,-,TRBV28,TGTGCCAGCAGTTTAAACACCGGGGAGCTGTTTTTT,CASSLNTGELFF
TRBJ2-2,-,once,TRBV6-6,TGTGCCAGCAGCCGGGACTCCGCGAACACCGGGGAGCTGTTTTTT,CASSRDSANTGELFF
TRBJ2-5,-,-,TRBV29-1,TGCAGCGTTGACAGGGGTCTGGAAGAGACCCAGTACTTC,CSVDRGLEETQYF
TRBJ1-2,TRBD1,-,TRBV15,TGTGCCACCAGCAGAACCCTCGACAGGGGTCTGAGTGGCTACACCTTC,CATSRTLDRGLSGYTF
TRBJ2-7,TRBD2,-,TRBV5-4,TGTGCCAGCAGCCCGGGACTAGTGTTTGGGGAGCAGTACTTC,CASSPGLVFGEQYF